This T cell receptor beta chain stems from a study of identifying expanded T cells in peripheral blood. The CDR3 runs to 14 residues. Germline CDR1 reads PRHDT; CDR2 reads FYEKMQ (reference sequence). V lost 3 bases and J lost 5, with 14 bases in between. Healthy donors had no documented immune events, such as infections, while sampled. Sequencing used immunoSEQ multiplex PCR; TCRdb keeps in-frame clones, though not all of them. Of under 85,000 clones listed, roughly 89% are singletons. This TCR came from a person between 18 and 70 years old in good health. This rearrangement joins TRBV13 to TRBJ2-7; possibly TRBD2 for D (6 bases). The sample was blood. The CDR3 DNA reads as TGTGCCAGCAGCTTTACCGGGAGTTCTGACGAGCAGTACTTC. Its protein product is CASSFTGSSDEQYF.